The 6 T cell receptor beta chains listed next were all sequenced from one sample in a study of CD8 T cells in ankylosing spondylitis. One entry per CDR3 protein, called by TCRdb with MiXCR from the 5' RACE reads. Of 200,000 to 300,000 distinct CDR3 sequences listed, around 10% were seen once; the top ten hold 6% to 8%. The sample taken for sequencing was blood, either unsorted or a sorted T cell fraction (not recorded which). The source of these receptors is a male donor with ankylosing spondylitis or in good health (not recorded which).

By share, this clonotype ranks as medium-sized. This sequence joins TRBV7-9 and TRBJ1-6, with D unclear. The V end lost 5 bases, the J end lost 6 bases, and 17 bases lay between the germline ends. The germline CDR1 and CDR2 sequences are SEHNR and FQNEAQ (reference sequence). This CDR3 spans 16 amino acids. The CDR3 coding sequence is TGTGCCAGCAGCGGATATGCACCGGAGGGTAATTCACCCCTCCACTTT. It yields the protein CASSGYAPEGNSPLHF.

This clonotype occurred many times. The chain couples TRBV9 to TRBJ1-1; 7 bases line up with TRBD1. The V and J ends lost 0 bases and 3 bases, in that order; junction bases with no gene match: 8. From germline, CDR1 is SGDLS and CDR2 YYNGEE. This CDR3 has 16 amino acids. CDR3 sequence reads: CASSVGQGFVYTEAFF. In nucleotides, the CDR3 is TGTGCCAGCAGCGTAGGACAGGGTTTCGTGTACACTGAAGCTTTCTTT.

J is TRBJ2-7 and V is TRBV20-1; 7 bases map to TRBD2. The CDR3 contains 15 residues. Germline values: CDR1 DFQATT, CDR2 SNEGSKA (reference sequence). V lost 0 bases and J lost 6; bases outside the gene matches: 11. The CDR3 region is CSARDPQGGSREQYF. CDR3 DNA sequence: TGCAGTGCTAGAGATCCCCAGGGAGGGTCCCGCGAGCAGTACTTC.

This clonotype was counted between two and nine times. The rearrangement links TRBV15 to TRBJ1-5, with no clear D. Deletions cut 0 bases from V and 0 bases from J, with 6 bases between. The CDR3 extends over 15 amino acids. Per germline, CDR1 LNHNV and CDR2 YYDKDF (reference sequence). The CDR3 DNA sequence: TGTGCCACCAGCAGAGACAGGCTTAGCAATCAGCCCCAGCATTTT. As protein: CATSRDRLSNQPQHF.

This clonotype was detected only a few times. CDR3 in amino acids: CASSLESRFSYEQYF. The CDR3 DNA follows: TGTGCCAGCAGCTTAGAGTCGAGGTTCTCCTACGAGCAGTACTTC. The chain combines TRBV7-2 with TRBJ2-7, with D unclear. Per germline, CDR1 SGHTA and CDR2 FQGNSA. V was clipped by 1 base and J by 0 bases, with 10 bases between them. There are 15 residues in the CDR3.

Written as DNA, the CDR3 is TGTGCCATCAGTGAGAAATCGTCTGGAAACACCATATATTTT. This codes for CAISEKSSGNTIYF. The V gene is TRBV10-3, the J gene TRBJ1-3, with D unclear. This CDR3 is built from 14 residues. The ends were cut back, 2 bases at V and 1 base at J, with 6 bases in the middle. From germline, CDR1 is ENHRY and CDR2 SYGVKD.